This T cell receptor (beta chain) comes out of a study of blood T cell repertoires in COVID-19. About the research overall: Acute and convalescent COVID-19 samples came from the United States, Italy and Spain. Nucleic acid was either cDNA or gDNA, and it came from T cells, B-cell-depleted T cells, or PBMCs.

Points on this clone: The sample carries other DNA sequences with the same CDR3.

In the authors' methods: It was from reference gene primer amplification that nucleated cell counts were estimated. Assay: immunoSEQ multiplex PCR; the TCRdb copy retains only in-frame clones and omits some. V and J calls and clone size follow that table, whereas D and trimming were derived from the DNA. This table holds about 140,000 clones, over 60% found once. CDR1 is LNHDA, CDR2 SQIVND, per germline (reference sequence). The CDR3 loop spans 14 amino acids. With V trimmed by 7 bases and J by 4 bases, 8 bases remained unmatched. The source is a man aged 45-60 years with acute or convalescent COVID-19. The sequenced material came from peripheral blood. V gene TRBV19 combines with J gene TRBJ1-2; 8 positions agree with TRBD1. CDR3 region: CASNPTGARYGYTF. As DNA, the CDR3 is TGTGCCAGTAACCCGACAGGGGCTCGCTATGGCTACACCTTC.